The 12 T cell receptor beta chains below were found in one sample sequenced in a study. The protocol was immunoSEQ multiplex PCR, while the TCRdb copy is restricted to in-frame clones and leaves out a portion. This table holds under 55,000 clones, 80% to 95% found once. Sequenced: PBMCs. These receptors originate from a middle-aged man with rheumatoid arthritis.

The chain combines TRBV30 with TRBJ1-2, with 7 bases matching TRBD1. The CDR3 sequence is 12 residues long. J gave up 1 base and V 7 bases, and 3 bases lay outside the gene matches. Germline V gene data show CDR1 as GTSNPN and CDR2 as SVGIG (reference sequence). CDR3 sequence: CASRQGNYGYTF. The CDR3 bases are TGTGCCTCACGACAGGGTAACTATGGCTACACCTTC.

This clone has just a few counts. The chain is built from TRBV25-1 and TRBJ1-6, with D possibly being TRBD1 (5 bases). Germline V gene data show CDR1 as MGHDK and CDR2 as SYGVNS. This CDR3 comprises 14 residues. V was pared by 10 bases and J by 7 bases, with 17 bases between. The chain's CDR3 is CATSSGYRNSPLHF. The CDR3 nucleotides read TGTGCCACCTCCTCAGGGTACCGCAATTCACCCCTCCACTTT. The full variable domain, with the rest looked up from reference TRBV25-1 and TRBJ1-6, is EADIYQTPRYLVIGTGKKITLECSQTMGHDKMYWYQQDPGMELHLIHYSYGVNSTEKGDLSSESTVSRIRTEHFPLTLESARPSHTSQYLCATSSGYRNSPLHFGNGTRLTVT.

The chain uses TRBV2 and TRBJ2-3; D is undetermined. Deletions cut 6 bases from V and 5 bases from J, with 6 bases between. The CDR3 extends over 11 amino acids. The germline CDR1 and CDR2 sequences are SNHLY and FYNNEI. The CDR3 loop reads CASRLVDTQYF. DNA for the CDR3: TGTGCCAGCAGGTTGGTAGATACGCAGTATTTT. Full variable domain (rest looked up from reference TRBV2 and TRBJ2-3): EPEVTQTPSHQVTQMGQEVILRCVPISNHLYFYWYRQILGQKVEFLVSFYNNEISEKSEIFDDQFSVERPDGSNFTLKIRSTKLEDSAMYFCASRLVDTQYFGPGTRLTVL.

A single count supports this clone. The rearrangement uses TRBV3-1 (or the pseudogene TRBV3-2) and TRBJ1-2; TRBD1 might be the D (5 bases). The CDR3 is 12 amino acids. Deletions cut 3 bases from V and 8 bases from J, with 10 bases between. CDR1 is LGHDT and CDR2 is YNNKEL in the germline V gene (reference sequence). CDR3: CASSQAGSGYTF. Written as DNA, the CDR3 is TGTGCCAGCAGCCAGGCAGGGTCGGGCTACACCTTC.

The chain uses TRBV6-1 and TRBJ1-5; TRBD1 matches at 7 bases. The CDR3 has 17 amino acids. The J segment lost 1 base and the V segment lost 1 base, leaving 7 bases of the junction unmatched. Germline V lookup: CDR1 MNHNS, CDR2 SASEGT. CDR3 sequence reads: CASSEGVAQGSNQPQHF. The CDR3 DNA follows: TGTGCCAGCAGTGAAGGGGTCGCACAGGGGAGCAATCAGCCCCAGCATTTT.

The chain has TRBV7-9 and TRBJ1-2, with 8 bases fitting TRBD1. Germline V CDR1 and CDR2: SEHNR, FQNEAQ (reference sequence). V shed 1 base and J 6 bases; nucleotides not matched to a gene: 10. CDR3 length: 16 amino acids. The CDR3 spells CASSLVTTGTGNGYTF. CDR3 nucleotides: TGTGCCAGCAGCTTAGTTACAACCGGGACAGGCAATGGCTACACCTTC.

The chain links TRBV5-1 to TRBJ2-7; weak D call: TRBD1 (6 bases). The CDR3 covers 14 residues. The V gene's germline CDR1 is SGHRS and CDR2 YFSETQ. Trimming left V 4 bases short and J 2 bases short, with 13 bases between. CDR3 coding DNA: TGCGCCAGCAGCCCTGGACAGATTACCTACGAGCAGTACTTC. This translates into CASSPGQITYEQYF.

This clone was recorded once. This chain joins TRBV6-2 or TRBV6-3 and TRBJ2-3, with D possibly being TRBD1 (6 bases). This CDR3 is 17 amino acids long. Deletions cut 0 bases from V and 0 bases from J, with 13 bases between. The germline V gene has CDR1 MNHEY and CDR2 SVGEGT. In DNA form, the CDR3 reads TGTGCCAGCAGTTACTCCGGGACATTCACTAGCACAGATACGCAGTATTTT. Translating it yields CASSYSGTFTSTDTQYF.

The genes are TRBV18 and TRBJ1-1; 7 bases line up with TRBD1. The CDR3 loop spans 15 amino acids. The germline CDR1 and CDR2 sequences are KGHSH and LQKENI. The trim removed 4 bases at V and 4 bases at J, leaving 9 bases unmatched. The CDR3 nucleotides are TGTGCCAGCTCACACGTGGACAGGATTACCACTGAAGCTTTCTTT. The encoded protein is CASSHVDRITTEAFF.

The CDR3 protein is CASSHQTRRSYNEQFF. CDR3 in DNA: TGCGCCAGCAGCCACCAAACGCGGCGCTCCTACAATGAGCAGTTCTTC. V and J are TRBV4-1 and TRBJ2-1; D is unclear. Germline V CDR1 and CDR2: MGHRA, YSYEKL. The ends were cut back, 3 bases at V and 0 bases at J, with 12 bases in the middle. This CDR3 is 16 amino acids long.

V is TRBV14 and J is TRBJ1-4, with a weak D call TRBD1 (6 bases). This CDR3 is 15 amino acids long. Trimming took off 5 bases at V and 16 bases at J, with 26 bases between the two ends. The V gene's germline CDR1 is SGHDN and CDR2 FVKESK. The CDR3 sequence: CASSESRTEVCQGFF. CDR3 bases: TGTGCCAGCAGCGAATCTAGGACAGAGGTCTGTCAGGGGTTTTTT. Looking up the rest from reference TRBV14 and TRBJ1-4 gives the full variable domain: EAGVTQFPSHSVIEKGQTVTLRCDPISGHDNLYWYRRVMGKEIKFLLHFVKESKQDESGMPNNRFLAERTGGTYSTLKVQPAELEDSGVYFCASSESRTEVCQGFFGSGTQLSVL.

This chain uses TRBV15 with TRBJ1-5; TRBD1 might be the D (5 bases). Per the germline V gene, CDR1 is LNHNV and CDR2 is YYDKDF (reference sequence). With 5 bases removed from V and 1 base from J, the gap between germline ends came to 12 bases. The CDR3 has 15 residues. CDR3 nucleotides: TGTGCCACCAGCTTTTGGGGGGAGAGCAATCAGCCCCAGCATTTT. Translation: CATSFWGESNQPQHF.